The clone carrying this T cell receptor beta chain has more than one count but fewer than ten. Its target is unknown. Incorporated into the TCR beta cDNA libraries were unique molecular identifiers, which served to reduce PCR and sequencing biases. TCRdb itself ran the PCR reads through MiXCR, one entry per CDR3 protein. Among approximately 570,000 distinct CDR3 sequences listed, 44% were seen once. The germline gives CDR1 SGHRS, CDR2 YFSETQ. V lost 5 bases to trimming and J lost 5 bases; unmatched junction nucleotides: 6. The CDR3 has 14 residues. The source of the sample is a study of post-analysis software for immune sequencing data. Study as a whole: The courses of disease that were included comprised relapsing-remitting, secondary progressive and progressive-relapsing multiple sclerosis. Findings and limits, study-wide: Patients with multiple sclerosis recorded significantly lower normalized Chao1 diversity than controls, the study found. Same-batch samples co-clustered strongly by F measure. Five or six TRBV segments (TRBV5-6, TRBV5-1 and TRBV20-1 among them) occurred more frequently in patients than in controls.

The sequenced sample consisted of blood. The sequence was obtained from a girl aged 5 to 17 with multiple sclerosis. This chain connects TRBV5-1 to TRBJ2-7; TRBD1 matches 11 bases. The CDR3 reads CASRLRTGGHEQYF. The DNA of the CDR3 is TGCGCCAGCAGACTTCGGACAGGGGGCCACGAGCAGTACTTC.